The 27 T cell receptor beta chains below were found in one sample sequenced in a study of Graves' ophthalmopathy and Graves' hyperthyroidism. Amplifying from RNA transcripts, the study obtained TCR beta CDR3 regions. A first-round RT-PCR used HTBI primers, followed by a second-round multiplex PCR. TCRdb reanalysed the multiplex PCR reads using MiXCR and keeps one entry per CDR3 protein. Of about 400,000 distinct CDR3 sequences in the sample, around 16% were seen once. Sequences were obtained from peripheral blood. All receptors come from a woman under 30 with Graves' ophthalmopathy.

This clonotype was picked up one time. The CDR3 DNA reads as TGTGCCAGCAGTCGACAGGGCATTTTCTACGAGCAGTACTTC. It yields the protein CASSRQGIFYEQYF. The rearrangement joins TRBV27 to TRBJ2-7; 7 nucleotides align to TRBD1. The CDR3 covers 14 residues. Germline V gene sequence: CDR1 MNHEY, CDR2 SMNVEV (reference sequence). V trimming: 5 bases; J trimming: 3 bases; junction bases outside the gene matches: 7.

CDR3 loop: CASSPAGTRDSPLHF. CDR3 sequence (DNA): TGCGCCAGCAGCCCGGCCGGGACTAGGGATTCACCCCTCCACTTT. This chain joins TRBV5-1 and TRBJ1-6; a possible D gene is TRBD1 (5 bases). V was pared by 4 bases and J by 8 bases, with 16 bases between. From germline, CDR1 is SGHRS and CDR2 YFSETQ. The length of the CDR3 is 15 residues.

The chain joins TRBV10-3 to TRBJ2-3; 7 nucleotides match TRBD1. CDR3 length equals 17 residues. Germline V CDR1 and CDR2: ENHRY, SYGVKD. Trimming took 6 bases from V and 2 from J; bases not matched to a gene: 14. In DNA, the CDR3 is TGTGCCATCAGCACCCCCAGGGCAGGGGGAATCACAGATACGCAGTATTTT. This gives the protein CAISTPRAGGITDTQYF.

V usage is TRBV10-3 and J usage is TRBJ1-6; possibly TRBD1 for D (5 bases). The CDR3 consists of 13 residues. Germline loops: CDR1 ENHRY, CDR2 SYGVKD. V was clipped by 11 bases and J by 9 bases, with 17 bases between them. The CDR3 bases are TGTGCCTCCAGGCGGGGGACTCCTTCACCCCTCCACTTT. Translated: CASRRGTPSPLHF.

This clonotype has a count of ten or more. Likely a read error: the CDR3 ends without its conserved phenylalanine or tryptophan. The chain combines TRBV20-1 with TRBJ1-1; the D is unclear. The CDR3 is made up of 12 amino acids. Deletions cut 5 bases from V and 3 bases from J, with 10 bases between. From germline, CDR1 is DFQATT and CDR2 SNEGSKA (reference sequence). The CDR3 nucleotides are TGCAGTGCTCCCCGGGCACACACTGAAGCTTTCATT. This translates into CSAPRAHTEAFI.

This clonotype came up many times. V and J are TRBV6-5 and TRBJ2-7, with D possibly TRBD1 on 6 matching bases. The length of the CDR3 is 15 residues. The V end lost 1 base, the J end lost 5 bases, and 15 bases lay between the germline ends. Germline V gene sequence: CDR1 MNHEY, CDR2 SVGAGI. CDR3 loop: CASSYLDGKGDEQYF. As DNA, the CDR3 is TGTGCCAGCAGTTACTTGGATGGCAAGGGGGACGAGCAGTACTTC.

At least ten counts were recorded for this clonotype. The chain couples TRBV6-5 to TRBJ1-1; D ambiguous. The CDR3 is made up of 15 amino acids. V lost 0 bases to trimming and J lost 4 bases, with 12 bases between them. In germline, CDR1 is MNHEY, CDR2 SVGAGI. Here the CDR3 DNA reads TGTGCCAGCAGTTACTCGAACAGCCGAGGCACTGAAGCTTTCTTT. Protein product: CASSYSNSRGTEAFF.

The chain uses TRBV4-1 and TRBJ2-7; unclear D gene. This CDR3 region has 15 residues. Germline CDR1 reads MGHRA; CDR2 reads YSYEKL. V lost 1 base and J 2 bases, leaving 12 bases between the germline ends. The CDR3 DNA follows: TGCGCCAGCAGCCAAGTGGTTGCGGAGACCTACGAGCAGTACTTC. This codes for CASSQVVAETYEQYF.

This clonotype showed up many times. This chain uses TRBV27 with TRBJ2-7; no firm D call. CDR1 MNHEY and CDR2 SMNVEV come from the germline V gene (reference sequence). This CDR3 comprises 15 residues. V lost 3 bases, J lost 0 bases, and 12 bases lay in between. The CDR3 region has the DNA TGTGCCAGCAGTTTTTCTAGGAAACCCTCCTACGAGCAGTACTTC. Its protein product is CASSFSRKPSYEQYF.

This clonotype showed up many times. The chain combines TRBV2 with TRBJ1-1, with D possibly TRBD1 on 5 matching bases. CDR3 length: 14 amino acids. Germline V gives CDR1 SNHLY, CDR2 FYNNEI. V was clipped by 3 bases and J by 7 bases, with 15 bases between them. CDR3 coding DNA: TGTGCCAGCAGTGATCGAGGGGCGTTGGATGAAGCTTTCTTT. It is translated as CASSDRGALDEAFF.

This clonotype appeared many times. A read error may produce the germline difference seen at one junction end. The chain recombines TRBV28 with TRBJ2-4; the match to TRBD1 covers 9 bases. Germline V CDR1 and CDR2: MDHEN, SYDVKM. The CDR3 sequence is 16 residues long. DNA of the CDR3: TGTGCCAGCAGTTTTTCTTGGGACAGGGCGAAAAACATTCGGTACTTC. Translated, it gives CASSFSWDRAKNIRYF.

This clonotype was detected many times. The chain couples TRBV6-5 to TRBJ2-5; the match to TRBD1 covers 7 bases. The germline V gene has CDR1 MNHEY and CDR2 SVGAGI. This CDR3 region has 13 residues. The V segment lost 7 bases and the J segment 5 bases; nucleotides outside the gene matches: 7. CDR3 amino acids: CASTRQGWETQYF. In nucleotides, the CDR3 is TGTGCCAGCACCCGACAGGGTTGGGAGACCCAGTACTTC.

This clonotype has at least ten counts. The chain combines TRBV27 with TRBJ1-2; tentatively, D is TRBD1 (5 bases). The CDR3 covers 14 residues. Trimming stripped 7 bases from V and 7 bases from J, with 19 bases between. Germline CDR1 is MNHEY and CDR2 is SMNVEV (reference sequence). The CDR3 here is CASILRGGASGYTF. CDR3 nucleotide sequence: TGTGCCAGCATTCTCCGGGGGGGAGCGAGTGGCTACACCTTC.

This sequence joins TRBV5-5 and TRBJ2-5; 8 bases are a match to TRBD1. Germline CDR1 is SGHKS and CDR2 is YYEKEE (reference sequence). There are 16 residues in the CDR3. V gave up 4 bases and J gave up 6 bases; unmatched junction bases: 14. The CDR3 spells CASSISGGGLGKTQYF. The CDR3 DNA follows: TGTGCCAGCAGCATCTCAGGGGGCGGGTTGGGGAAGACCCAGTACTTC.

This chain uses TRBV20-1 with TRBJ2-7; maybe TRBD1 (5 bases). Germline CDR1 and CDR2: DFQATT and SNEGSKA (reference sequence). This CDR3 comprises 13 residues. The ends were cut back, 0 bases at V and 2 bases at J, with 8 bases in the middle. The CDR3 protein is CSAREGRAYEQYF. DNA of the CDR3: TGCAGTGCTAGAGAGGGCAGGGCCTACGAGCAGTACTTC.

This clonotype was seen ten or more times. The chain has TRBV6-2 or TRBV6-3 and TRBJ2-7, with D hard to call. V lost 0 bases and J lost 7, with 19 bases in between. Germline assignment: CDR1 MNHEY and CDR2 SVGEGT. This CDR3 region has 16 residues. The CDR3: CASSYSRSQAPREQYF. In DNA, the CDR3 is TGTGCCAGCAGTTACTCGCGAAGTCAAGCCCCTAGGGAGCAGTACTTC.

The sample holds many counts of this clonotype. This chain joins TRBV6-2 or TRBV6-3 and TRBJ1-1; tentatively, D is TRBD1 (5 bases). The CDR3 has 14 amino acids. V lost 6 bases and J 8 bases, leaving 19 bases between the germline ends. Germline values: CDR1 MNHEY, CDR2 SVGEGT. The CDR3 bases are TGTGCCAGCAGCCAGCCGGGACGGACCCGGGAAGCTTTCTTT. It codes for CASSQPGRTREAFF.

This clonotype has ten or more counts. This chain joins TRBV6-5 and TRBJ2-2; a weak D match, TRBD1 (6 bases). The germline V gene has CDR1 MNHEY and CDR2 SVGAGI. This CDR3 contains 14 residues. V was pared by 6 bases and J by 6 bases, with 14 bases between. CDR3 DNA sequence: TGTGCCAGCAGATATACAGGGATTGCCGGGGAGCTGTTTTTT. Protein sequence: CASRYTGIAGELFF.

This clonotype appeared many times. The rearrangement uses TRBV28 and TRBJ1-2; possible D gene TRBD1, 6 bases. The CDR3 spans 15 residues. Trimming took off 5 bases at V and 0 bases at J, with 13 bases between the two ends. CDR1 and CDR2 from the germline V gene are MDHEN and SYDVKM. CDR3 sequence: CASSGGTPANYGYTF. CDR3 DNA: TGTGCCAGCAGTGGGGGGACACCAGCTAACTATGGCTACACCTTC.

V gene TRBV28 combines with J gene TRBJ2-4; 7 positions agree with TRBD1. The CDR3 loop spans 15 amino acids. CDR1 MDHEN and CDR2 SYDVKM come from the germline V gene. V lost 7 bases, J lost 4 bases, and 10 bases stayed unmatched. The CDR3: CASTYTGAWKNIQYF. Written as DNA, the CDR3 is TGTGCCAGCACCTACACAGGGGCCTGGAAAAACATTCAGTACTTC.

The sample holds many counts of this clonotype. The chain employs TRBV29-1 and TRBJ2-7; D not certain. V was cut by 4 bases and J by 2 bases, with 12 bases left in between. This CDR3 contains 13 residues. From germline, CDR1 is SQVTM and CDR2 ANQGSEA. CDR3 DNA: TGCAGCGTTGCACCGGCCGCCCCCTACGAGCAGTACTTC. Translating gives CSVAPAAPYEQYF.

In its sample, this clonotype was seen many times. This chain uses TRBV28 with TRBJ2-7, with no clear D. This CDR3 contains 13 residues. Trimming pared 7 bases from V and 0 bases from J, leaving 10 bases between. The germline V gene has CDR1 MDHEN and CDR2 SYDVKM. The CDR3, as DNA: TGTGCCAGCAATCGGCAGAGCTCCTACGAGCAGTACTTC. Translation gives CASNRQSSYEQYF. Variable domain in full (rest from reference TRBV28 and TRBJ2-7): DVKVTQSSRYLVKRTGEKVFLECVQDMDHENMFWYRQDPGLGLRLIYFSYDVKMKEKGDIPEGYSVSREKKERFSLILESASTNQTSMYLCASNRQSSYEQYFGPGTRLTVT.

This clonotype has a handful of counts. The chain is built from TRBV11-1 and TRBJ1-2, with D perhaps matching TRBD1 (6 bases). The germline V gene has CDR1 SGHAT and CDR2 FQDESV (reference sequence). This CDR3 has 18 amino acids. V dropped 2 bases and J dropped 4 bases, with 23 bases sitting between them. The CDR3 spells CASSLMAMGRGSPYGYTF. For the CDR3, the DNA is TGTGCCAGCAGCTTAATGGCCATGGGCAGGGGTAGTCCCTATGGCTACACCTTC. The full variable domain, with the rest looked up from reference TRBV11-1 and TRBJ1-2, is EAEVAQSPRYKITEKSQAVAFWCDPISGHATLYWYRQILGQGPELLVQFQDESVVDDSQLPKDRFSAERLKGVDSTLKIQPAELGDSAMYLCASSLMAMGRGSPYGYTFGSGTRLTVV.

In this sample, this clonotype turned up many times. The CDR3 region is CASSFDPRRQGKTEAFF. Written as DNA, the CDR3 is TGCGCCAGCAGCTTTGACCCTCGGAGACAGGGAAAGACTGAAGCTTTCTTT. The chain is built from TRBV5-1 and TRBJ1-1; 7 nucleotides align to TRBD1. This CDR3 comprises 17 residues. V trimming: 2 bases; J trimming: 5 bases; junction bases outside the gene matches: 15. Germline CDR1 reads SGHRS; CDR2 reads YFSETQ.

This clonotype was found many times. The chain links TRBV13 to TRBJ2-7, with TRBD1 matching 8 bases. The junction had 11 bases not matched to a gene; V was cut back by 5 bases and J by 5 bases. Germline V CDR1 and CDR2: PRHDT, FYEKMQ (reference sequence). This CDR3 is built from 15 residues. The CDR3 region is CASSPLGQGRDEQYF. As DNA, the CDR3 is TGTGCCAGCAGCCCCCTAGGACAGGGAAGGGACGAGCAGTACTTC.

At least ten counts were recorded for this clonotype. The chain is built from TRBV4-3 and TRBJ1-3; 7 nucleotides match TRBD1. This CDR3 contains 16 residues. Germline CDR1 LGHNA, CDR2 YSLEER. The junction had 8 bases not matched to a gene; V was cut back by 1 base and J by 5 bases. In nucleotides, the CDR3 is TGCGCCAGCAGCCAAGGAGGGGGCCGAAACAGAAACACCATATATTTT. The encoded protein is CASSQGGGRNRNTIYF.

J is TRBJ2-7 and V is TRBV25-1; D is unresolved. CDR3 length equals 16 residues. CDR1 is MGHDK and CDR2 is SYGVNS in the germline V gene. Trimming stripped 1 base from V and 2 bases from J, with 15 bases between. CDR3 protein: CASSESVPSVTYEQYF. The CDR3 coding sequence is TGTGCCAGCAGTGAATCCGTCCCCAGCGTTACCTACGAGCAGTACTTC.